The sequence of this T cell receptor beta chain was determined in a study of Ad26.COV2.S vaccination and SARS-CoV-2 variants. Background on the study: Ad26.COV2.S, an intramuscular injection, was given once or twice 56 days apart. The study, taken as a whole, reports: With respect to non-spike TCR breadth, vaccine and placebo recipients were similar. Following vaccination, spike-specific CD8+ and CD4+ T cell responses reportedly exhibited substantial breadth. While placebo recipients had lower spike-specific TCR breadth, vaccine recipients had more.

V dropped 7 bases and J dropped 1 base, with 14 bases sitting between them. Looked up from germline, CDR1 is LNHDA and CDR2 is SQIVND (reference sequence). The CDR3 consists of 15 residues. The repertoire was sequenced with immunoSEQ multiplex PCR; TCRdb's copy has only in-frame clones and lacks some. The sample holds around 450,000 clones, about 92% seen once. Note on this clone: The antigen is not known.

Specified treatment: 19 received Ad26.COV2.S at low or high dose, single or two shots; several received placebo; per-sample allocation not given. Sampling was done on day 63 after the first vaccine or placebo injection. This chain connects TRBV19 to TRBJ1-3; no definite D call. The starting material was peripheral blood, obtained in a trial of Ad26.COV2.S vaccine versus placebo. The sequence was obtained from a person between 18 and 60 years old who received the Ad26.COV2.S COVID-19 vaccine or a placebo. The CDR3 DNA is TGTGCCAGTACCAATGGGGTCGATTCTGGAAACACCATATATTTT. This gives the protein CASTNGVDSGNTIYF.